This T cell receptor (beta chain) stems from a study of early T cells in non-severe SARS-CoV-2 infection (dated by TCRdb to the early 2020s). Regarding the study in general: TCR sequencing used bulk RNA from unsorted whole blood, so alpha and beta chains could not be paired.

General conclusions and limits of the study: Matching against VDJdb was skewed toward anti-spike CD8 responses, likely underestimated virus-specific expansions, and missed private and CD4 specificities.

This clonotype occurred a few times. What antigen it recognizes has not been identified. Within one base of it there is no much larger clone, and no base qualities were kept. There are 16 amino acids in the CDR3, from cysteine to phenylalanine inclusive. The only DNA kept is the CDR3, 48 bases in frame from the first base. The germline ends are 11 bases apart after V is trimmed by 0 bases and J by 2 bases. The germline V gene encodes CDR1 MGHRA and CDR2 YSYEKL. This was a case-control study nested in a cohort of healthcare workers in London, UK, who had nasopharyngeal swab PCR tests and blood samples taken every week. Healthcare workers were recruited during the week of the UK lockdown, between 23 and 31 March 2020, and followed weekly for up to roughly 15 weeks. To prepare the library, 5' RACE was applied. The data were produced on a NextSeq 500. In the TCR library protocol, unique molecular identifiers were attached to individual cDNA molecules to correct for PCR bias and sequencing error. Both TCR alpha and beta chains were sequenced, and tight co-correlation was observed between alpha and beta sequence abundances in each sample. Concerning the study's data processing: Decombinator V4 was used to annotate TCR sequences for V gene, J gene and CDR3. Expanded TCRs were defined as changing significantly between any two time points under a Poisson model with p below 0.0001. TCR abundances were normalised to the total number of TCRs sequenced per sample and expressed as counts per million. TRAV1-2 paired with TRAJ12, TRAJ20 or TRAJ33 defined MAIT TCRs, while TRAV10 paired with TRAJ18 defined iNKT TCRs. VDJdb, accessed 1 November 2021, was searched for CMV, EBV and SARS-CoV-2 annotated TCRs, with TCRs annotated for multiple antigens excluded. TCRdb ran its own pipeline on the public reads, namely fastp trimming at Q25 and MiXCR clone calling, and kept in-frame beta chains. Rows with a matching CDR3 protein are joined into one entry that keeps the most common DNA and genes. It is TCRdb's table, rather than the study itself, that gives the V and J calls and clone size. The sample records 25,000 to 35,000 distinct CDR3 sequences, around 6% of which are singletons. Clones ranked in the top ten supply 34% of the sample.

The sequence came from an adult who was a healthcare worker with PCR-confirmed SARS-CoV-2 infection or an uninfected control (not recorded which). The chain joins TRBV4-1 to TRBJ1-5, with a weak D call of TRBD1 (6 bases match). Source: whole blood, taken at baseline. The sequenced DNA is TGCGCCAGCAGCCAAGATCAGGGGACGGGCAATCAGCCCCAGCATTTT. This sequence encodes CASSQDQGTGNQPQHF.